This T cell receptor beta chain was sequenced in a study of blood T cell repertoires in COVID-19. The overall study: PBMCs, B-cell-depleted T cells, or T cells provided the cDNA or gDNA that made up the material.

The ends were cut back, 1 base at V and 3 bases at J, with 10 bases in the middle. There are 15 residues in the CDR3. Per the germline V gene, CDR1 is SGHAT and CDR2 is FQNNGV. Assay: immunoSEQ multiplex PCR; the TCRdb copy retains only in-frame clones and omits some. This sample has tens of thousands of clones, with about 86% found just once. The receptor was isolated from an elderly woman with COVID-19, enrolled during active disease. The sequenced sample was peripheral blood. V is TRBV11-2 and J is TRBJ1-5, with a possible D match to TRBD1 (5 bases). The CDR3: CASSLASGPNQPQHF. The CDR3 region has the DNA TGTGCCAGCAGCTTAGCCTCAGGGCCCAATCAGCCCCAGCATTTT.